This T cell receptor beta chain was recovered during a study of cytomegalovirus exposure and HLA in healthy donors. Study overall: Unique TCRs numbering around 80 million, obtained from HLA-typed donors, made up an early data release. General study results and limits: In a later analysis, DRB1 alleles had the most associated TCRs; HLA-C alleles the fewest.

Trimming took 5 bases from V and 6 from J; bases not matched to a gene: 8. CDR3 length: 14 residues. CDR1 is MNHEY, CDR2 SVGAGI, per germline. Primers: 60 Vbeta forward and 13 Jbeta reverse. TCRdb's table, derived via immunoSEQ multiplex PCR, lists solely in-frame clones and lacks some. The sample lists around 130,000 clones, around four fifths occurring once. Concerning this clone: Its antigen remains unknown.

The sample taken for sequencing was PBMCs. This receptor was obtained from a man aged 25 to 40 in good health and CMV-seronegative. V and J are TRBV6-5 and TRBJ1-1; 8 nucleotides align to TRBD1. As DNA, the CDR3 is TGTGCCAGCAGTCCACGGACAGGGCATCCTGAAGCTTTCTTT. This sequence encodes CASSPRTGHPEAFF.